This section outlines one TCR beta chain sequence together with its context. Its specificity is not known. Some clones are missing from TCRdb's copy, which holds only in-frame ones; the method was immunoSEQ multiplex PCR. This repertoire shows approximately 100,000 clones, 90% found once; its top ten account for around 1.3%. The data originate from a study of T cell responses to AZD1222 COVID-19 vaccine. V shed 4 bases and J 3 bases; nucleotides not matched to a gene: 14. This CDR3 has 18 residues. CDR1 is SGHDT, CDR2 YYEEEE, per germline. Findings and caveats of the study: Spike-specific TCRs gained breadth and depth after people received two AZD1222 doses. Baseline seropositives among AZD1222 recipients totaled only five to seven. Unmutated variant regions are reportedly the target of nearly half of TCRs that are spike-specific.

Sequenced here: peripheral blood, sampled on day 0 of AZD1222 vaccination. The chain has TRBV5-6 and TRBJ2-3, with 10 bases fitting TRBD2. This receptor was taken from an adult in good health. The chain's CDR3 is CASSGSRLAGDWTDTQYF. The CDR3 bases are TGTGCCAGCAGCGGATCAAGGCTAGCGGGGGATTGGACAGATACGCAGTATTTT.